Presented here are 5 T cell receptor beta chains from one specimen sequenced in a study of blood T cell repertoires in COVID-19. The protocol was immunoSEQ multiplex PCR, while the TCRdb copy is restricted to in-frame clones and leaves out a portion. The data contain around 80,000 clones, approximately 80% of them singletons. Sequenced sample: peripheral blood. The receptors were gathered from an older man with acute or convalescent COVID-19.

This rearrangement joins TRBV5-5 to TRBJ2-7; 12 nucleotides agree with TRBD1. This CDR3 has 15 amino acids. Germline trimming cut 0 bases from V and 6 bases from J; bases unmatched to any gene: 4. Germline V gene data show CDR1 as SGHKS and CDR2 as YYEKEE (reference sequence). CDR3 coding DNA: TGTGCCAGCAGCTTGGAGGTGGGACAGGGGGCCGAGCAGTACTTC. Translation gives CASSLEVGQGAEQYF.

The chain combines TRBV2 with TRBJ1-1; 9 bases align to TRBD1. Germline V gene sequence: CDR1 SNHLY, CDR2 FYNNEI. V was clipped by 5 bases and J by 1 base; unmatched bases: 5. The CDR3 is made up of 15 amino acids. CDR3 in amino acids: CASSQGQGRNTEAFF. CDR3 nucleotides: TGTGCCAGCAGTCAGGGACAGGGACGGAACACTGAAGCTTTCTTT.

This sequence joins TRBV5-4 and TRBJ1-2, with 7 bases that match TRBD1. The junction had 11 bases not matched to a gene; V was cut back by 3 bases and J by 6 bases. The CDR3 runs 15 residues. Germline V gene sequence: CDR1 SGHNT, CDR2 YYREEE (reference sequence). The CDR3: CASSSETDRAHGYTF. Here the CDR3 DNA reads TGTGCCAGCAGCTCAGAAACTGACAGGGCCCATGGCTACACCTTC.

The V and J genes are TRBV6-5 and TRBJ1-5; TRBD1 aligns across 7 bases. Germline V gene sequence: CDR1 MNHEY, CDR2 SVGAGI. The CDR3 sequence is 13 residues long. Trimming cost V 5 bases and J 6 bases; bases outside gene matches: 4. CDR3 region: CASSKQGRQPQHF. Here the CDR3 DNA reads TGTGCCAGCAGTAAACAGGGGCGTCAGCCCCAGCATTTT.

This clone showed up just a few times. The rearrangement joins TRBV6-1 to TRBJ1-2; tentative D call: TRBD1 (5 bases). The CDR3 is 12 amino acids. The V gene's germline CDR1 is MNHNS and CDR2 SASEGT. V was shortened by 3 bases and J by 6 bases, with 8 bases between the two germline ends. The CDR3 is CASSESGNGYTF. CDR3 sequence (DNA): TGTGCCAGCAGTGAGTCAGGGAATGGCTACACCTTC.